Following are 32 T cell receptor beta chains from one sample sequenced in a study of technical replicates of blood from several donors. TCRdb keeps only in-frame clones here, not all; method: immunoSEQ multiplex PCR. The sample lists under 100,000 clones; under 97% were seen once. Sequenced sample: T cells isolated from PBMCs. The source is a human donor in good health.

DNA for the CDR3: TGTGCCAGCAAGCGGGGGGCCGGGGAGCTGTTTTTT. This sequence encodes CASKRGAGELFF. The chain is built from TRBV7-9 and TRBJ2-2; the match to TRBD2 covers 9 bases. V lost 7 bases, J lost 6 bases, and 0 bases stayed unmatched. CDR1 is SEHNR, CDR2 FQNEAQ, per germline (reference sequence). The CDR3 has 12 amino acids.

The chain combines TRBV11-2 with TRBJ2-7, with 8 bases aligning to TRBD2. Trimming took 2 bases from V and 4 from J; bases not matched to a gene: 7. Germline V CDR1 and CDR2: SGHAT, FQNNGV. The CDR3 consists of 15 residues. The CDR3 reads CASSLKLAGGYEQYF. CDR3 nucleotide sequence: TGTGCCAGCAGCTTAAAGTTGGCGGGGGGATACGAGCAGTACTTC.

The chain couples TRBV7-9 to TRBJ2-1; D is possibly TRBD2 (5 bases). This CDR3 contains 13 residues. The V end lost 5 bases, the J end lost 3 bases, and 8 bases lay between the germline ends. CDR1 SEHNR and CDR2 FQNEAQ come from the germline V gene (reference sequence). This chain's CDR3 is CASSIGLYNEQFF. The CDR3 DNA is TGTGCCAGCAGCATCGGACTCTACAATGAGCAGTTCTTC.

This chain links TRBV28 with TRBJ1-4; the D gene is possibly TRBD1 (5 bases). Germline lookup yields CDR1 MDHEN and CDR2 SYDVKM. The CDR3 consists of 12 residues. V was trimmed by 2 bases and J by 9 bases, leaving 7 bases between them. The CDR3 region is CASSLRQKKLFF. The CDR3 bases are TGTGCCAGCAGTTTAAGACAGAAAAAACTGTTTTTT.

This clone has a single count. J is TRBJ2-1 and V is TRBV29-1; 10 bases are a match to TRBD2. V shed 4 bases, J shed 7 bases, and the junction held 4 bases outside the gene matches. The CDR3 contains 13 residues. Germline loops: CDR1 SQVTM, CDR2 ANQGSEA. The CDR3 protein is CSVVGLARNEQFF. The CDR3 bases are TGCAGCGTTGTGGGACTAGCGAGAAATGAGCAGTTCTTC.

The chain carries TRBV6-1 and TRBJ1-1, with D unresolved. The length of the CDR3 is 14 residues. Germline values: CDR1 MNHNS, CDR2 SASEGT. V lost 1 base and J lost 3, with 9 bases in between. This chain's CDR3 is CASSEVELDTEAFF. In DNA, the CDR3 is TGTGCCAGCAGTGAAGTCGAGCTGGACACTGAAGCTTTCTTT.

The V gene is TRBV6-1, the J gene TRBJ2-3, with 7 bases fitting TRBD1. CDR1 and CDR2 (germline): MNHNS, SASEGT. V dropped 7 bases and J dropped 0; count of bases not matched to a gene: 7. This CDR3 comprises 15 residues. CDR3 residues: CASMRTGPSTDTQYF. In DNA, the CDR3 is TGTGCCAGCATGCGGACAGGCCCAAGCACAGATACGCAGTATTTT.

The chain combines TRBV6-5 with TRBJ2-7; 8 nucleotides align to TRBD1. The CDR3 has 13 amino acids. The V and J ends lost 6 bases and 7 bases, in that order; junction bases with no gene match: 8. Germline V gene lookup returns CDR1 MNHEY and CDR2 SVGAGI. CDR3 in amino acids: CASRETGVEEQYF. Written as DNA, the CDR3 is TGTGCCAGCAGGGAGACAGGGGTTGAAGAGCAGTACTTC.

The V gene is TRBV28, the J gene TRBJ2-4; 9 bases line up with TRBD2. CDR3 size: 15 residues. CDR1 MDHEN and CDR2 SYDVKM come from the germline V gene. Germline trimming cut 3 bases from V and 6 bases from J; bases unmatched to any gene: 6. The CDR3 nucleotides are TGTGCCAGCAGTTTGGCTAGCGGGACGGGAAACATTCAGTACTTC. It codes for CASSLASGTGNIQYF.

The CDR3 reads CASSSAGQGRYEQYF. The DNA of the CDR3 is TGTGCCAGCAGCTCGGCCGGACAGGGGAGGTACGAGCAGTACTTC. The V gene is TRBV5-6, the J gene TRBJ2-7, with 9 bases fitting TRBD1. J lost 4 bases, V lost 3 bases, and 8 bases had no gene match. The CDR3 sequence is 15 residues long. In germline, CDR1 is SGHDT, CDR2 YYEEEE.

The chain recombines TRBV15 with TRBJ2-5, with 7 nucleotides matching TRBD2. Trimming at V came to 1 base and at J to 4 bases, leaving 6 bases not matched to a gene. There are 15 residues in the CDR3. The germline V gene has CDR1 LNHNV and CDR2 YYDKDF (reference sequence). The CDR3 bases are TGTGCCACCAGCAGAGGCGAGACTAGCAGAGAGACCCAGTACTTC. It specifies CATSRGETSRETQYF.

This chain uses TRBV28 with TRBJ2-2; D perhaps matches TRBD1 (6 bases). This CDR3 is built from 14 residues. Between the trimmed V and J ends, which lost 5 bases and 4 bases, there was a span of 11 bases. From germline, CDR1 is MDHEN and CDR2 SYDVKM. The DNA for the CDR3 is TGTGCCAGCAGTCCCAGGGGCGGCACCGGGGAGCTGTTTTTT. It encodes CASSPRGGTGELFF.

The chain links TRBV11-2 to TRBJ2-2, with 11 bases identical to TRBD1. The V segment lost 3 bases and the J segment 1 base; nucleotides outside the gene matches: 4. CDR1 is SGHAT and CDR2 is FQNNGV in the germline V gene. This CDR3 spans 17 amino acids. The CDR3 DNA sequence: TGTGCCAGCAGCTTCCCGGGACAGGGGGTGAACACCGGGGAGCTGTTTTTT. Translating it yields CASSFPGQGVNTGELFF. Variable domain in full (rest from reference TRBV11-2 and TRBJ2-2): EAGVAQSPRYKIIEKRQSVAFWCNPISGHATLYWYQQILGQGPKLLIQFQNNGVVDDSQLPKDRFSAERLKGVDSTLKIQPAKLEDSAVYLCASSFPGQGVNTGELFFGEGSRLTVL.

The rearrangement uses TRBV28 and TRBJ2-7, with TRBD2 matching over 8 bases. The CDR3 spans 16 residues. CDR1 and CDR2 (germline): MDHEN, SYDVKM. V was pared by 6 bases and J by 0 bases, with 10 bases of the junction left unmatched. The CDR3 loop is CASSRGGGSFSYEQYF. The DNA for the CDR3 is TGTGCCAGCAGCCGGGGGGGCGGATCCTTCTCCTACGAGCAGTACTTC. Based on the CDR3 plus reference TRBV28 and TRBJ2-7, the full variable domain is DVKVTQSSRYLVKRTGEKVFLECVQDMDHENMFWYRQDPGLGLRLIYFSYDVKMKEKGDIPEGYSVSREKKERFSLILESASTNQTSMYLCASSRGGGSFSYEQYFGPGTRLTVT.

This clone was recorded only once. The V and J genes are TRBV7-9 and TRBJ2-2; TRBD1 agrees at 7 bases. CDR1 and CDR2 (germline): SEHNR, FQNEAQ (reference sequence). The CDR3 runs 18 residues. Trimming cost V 4 bases and J 0 bases; bases outside gene matches: 11. DNA of the CDR3: TGTGCCAGCAGCTCGTGGGACAGAGCCCTCGCGAACACCGGGGAGCTGTTTTTT. This gives the protein CASSSWDRALANTGELFF.

This chain uses TRBV4-1 with TRBJ2-7, with 7 bases fitting TRBD2. The trim removed 1 base at V and 2 bases at J, leaving 8 bases unmatched. Germline assignment: CDR1 MGHRA and CDR2 YSYEKL. The CDR3 loop spans 16 amino acids. The CDR3 reads CASSQVGLGVPYEQYF. CDR3 bases: TGCGCCAGCAGCCAAGTTGGACTAGGGGTACCCTACGAGCAGTACTTC.

The chain joins TRBV30 to TRBJ2-5; tentative D call: TRBD2 (6 bases). The CDR3 is 15 amino acids. Germline CDR1 is GTSNPN and CDR2 is SVGIG (reference sequence). Trimming took 0 bases from V and 9 from J, leaving 20 bases between them. In nucleotides, the CDR3 is TGTGCCTGGAGTGTACGGGGGACTTCCGTGAGGGCCCAGTACTTC. Amino acid sequence: CAWSVRGTSVRAQYF.

The chain has TRBV9 and TRBJ1-3; D ambiguous. Trimming took off 1 base at V and 4 bases at J, with 9 bases between the two ends. Germline V gene sequence: CDR1 SGDLS, CDR2 YYNGEE. CDR3 length equals 14 residues. CDR3 protein: CASSVYYLGNTIYF. The CDR3 DNA follows: TGTGCCAGCAGCGTATATTATCTAGGAAACACCATATATTTT.

The rearrangement links TRBV4-1 to TRBJ2-5, with D possibly matching TRBD1 (5 bases). Germline V gene sequence: CDR1 MGHRA, CDR2 YSYEKL. Trimming cost V 1 base and J 2 bases, with 11 bases left between them. CDR3 size: 15 residues. The CDR3 DNA reads TGCGCCAGCAGCCAAGTAGGGGTGGCACAAGAGACCCAGTACTTC. Residues: CASSQVGVAQETQYF.

This clone appeared once. The chain joins TRBV29-1 to TRBJ2-2; D is perhaps TRBD2 (6 bases). There are 16 residues in the CDR3. Between the trimmed V and J ends, which lost 4 bases and 0 bases, there was a span of 15 bases. CDR1 is SQVTM, CDR2 ANQGSEA, per germline. For the CDR3, the DNA is TGCAGCGTTGTTACGGCGGGGCGCACGAACACCGGGGAGCTGTTTTTT. Translated, it gives CSVVTAGRTNTGELFF.

V and J are TRBV7-9 and TRBJ2-7, with 8 bases matching TRBD1. Germline V gene data show CDR1 as SEHNR and CDR2 as FQNEAQ (reference sequence). V was clipped by 2 bases and J by 2 bases; unmatched bases: 5. The CDR3 is 15 amino acids. The CDR3 loop reads CASSLPRTGTYEQYF. In DNA form, the CDR3 reads TGTGCCAGCAGCTTACCCCGGACAGGGACCTACGAGCAGTACTTC.

The gene calls are TRBV4-1 and TRBJ1-5; 11 positions match TRBD1. The CDR3 covers 16 residues. Germline assignment: CDR1 MGHRA and CDR2 YSYEKL. The J segment lost 4 bases and the V segment lost 1 base, leaving 3 bases of the junction unmatched. The CDR3 DNA follows: TGCGCCAGCAGCCAAGGGACAGGGGGCAGGAATCAGCCCCAGCATTTT. Encoded protein: CASSQGTGGRNQPQHF.

The chain carries TRBV25-1 and TRBJ2-7; 11 bases match TRBD1. V gave up 3 bases and J gave up 3 bases; unmatched junction bases: 4. CDR3 length: 15 amino acids. The germline V gene encodes CDR1 MGHDK and CDR2 SYGVNS. The CDR3 loop reads CASSESGTGGYEQYF. The CDR3 nucleotides are TGTGCCAGCAGTGAGTCCGGGACAGGGGGCTACGAGCAGTACTTC.

The chain uses TRBV6-5 and TRBJ1-1; no definite D call. V shed 2 bases and J shed 0 bases, with 7 bases lying between them. The CDR3 length is 14 residues. Germline V lookup: CDR1 MNHEY, CDR2 SVGAGI. The CDR3 protein is CASSYRGMNTEAFF. CDR3 sequence (DNA): TGTGCCAGCAGTTACCGGGGAATGAACACTGAAGCTTTCTTT.

The chain recombines TRBV9 with TRBJ1-1, with D maybe TRBD1 (5 bases). Per germline, CDR1 SGDLS and CDR2 YYNGEE. V was trimmed by 3 bases and J by 5 bases, leaving 14 bases between them. The CDR3 has 14 residues. The CDR3, as DNA: TGTGCCAGCAGCGGGGCGGGAGGGGTTACTGAAGCTTTCTTT. This translates into CASSGAGGVTEAFF.

This chain connects TRBV4-1 to TRBJ2-1; 7 bases line up with TRBD1. J lost 9 bases, V lost 1 base, and 9 bases had no gene match. This CDR3 is 15 amino acids long. CDR1 MGHRA and CDR2 YSYEKL come from the germline V gene. For the CDR3, the DNA is TGCGCCAGCAGCCAAGCTCTCGACCGACAGGGTGAGCAGTTCTTC. Amino acid sequence: CASSQALDRQGEQFF.

The rearrangement joins TRBV4-2 to TRBJ2-7; the match to TRBD2 covers 9 bases. With 4 bases clipped from V and 0 bases from J, the junction kept 4 bases outside the gene matches. The CDR3 consists of 15 residues. CDR1 is LGHNA, CDR2 YNFKEQ, per germline. The CDR3 bases are TGTGCCAGCAGCCCGGCGGGAGGGACCTCCTACGAGCAGTACTTC. Protein sequence: CASSPAGGTSYEQYF.

The V and J genes are TRBV4-2 and TRBJ2-5; no clear D. Germline V gene lookup returns CDR1 LGHNA and CDR2 YNFKEQ. The germline V and J ends were trimmed by 0 bases and 7 bases, with 18 bases remaining between them. The CDR3 runs 16 residues. The CDR3 here is CASSQDPGRRSATQYF. In DNA, the CDR3 is TGTGCCAGCAGCCAAGATCCAGGTCGAAGATCTGCGACCCAGTACTTC.

This clone was detected once. The V call is TRBV5-6, the J call TRBJ2-7; D is unresolved. V was pared by 0 bases and J by 5 bases, with 3 bases between. The germline gives CDR1 SGHDT, CDR2 YYEEEE. The CDR3 extends over 11 amino acids. CDR3 sequence (DNA): TGTGCCAGCAGCTTGGCAAACGAGCAGTACTTC. Translating it yields CASSLANEQYF.

This chain uses TRBV7-9 with TRBJ1-5, with a weak D call TRBD1 (6 bases). Germline V gives CDR1 SEHNR, CDR2 FQNEAQ (reference sequence). The CDR3 loop spans 14 amino acids. V dropped 3 bases and J dropped 4 bases, with 10 bases sitting between them. In DNA form, the CDR3 reads TGTGCCAGCAGCTTTGGCAGGGGTAATCAGCCCCAGCATTTT. Amino acids: CASSFGRGNQPQHF. Combining the CDR3 with reference TRBV7-9 and TRBJ1-5 gives the whole variable domain DTGVSQNPRHKITKRGQNVTFRCDPISEHNRLYWYRQTLGQGPEFLTYFQNEAQLEKSRLLSDRFSAERPKGSFSTLEIQRTEQGDSAMYLCASSFGRGNQPQHFGDGTRLSIL.

This clone was recorded only once. The chain employs TRBV6-1 and TRBJ1-4, with 9 positions matching TRBD1. CDR1 is MNHNS and CDR2 is SASEGT in the germline V gene. The CDR3 has 14 residues. V shed 5 bases and J 4 bases; nucleotides not matched to a gene: 2. CDR3 DNA: TGTGCCAGCAGTCCGACAGGGGGTAATGAAAAACTGTTTTTT. Its protein product is CASSPTGGNEKLFF.

The chain combines TRBV2 with TRBJ2-3; 8 bases map to TRBD2. Per germline, CDR1 SNHLY and CDR2 FYNNEI. V lost 6 bases to trimming and J lost 1 base; unmatched junction nucleotides: 9. The CDR3 consists of 16 residues. CDR3 loop: CASRISGRLGTDTQYF. The CDR3, as DNA: TGTGCCAGCAGAATAAGCGGGAGATTGGGCACAGATACGCAGTATTTT. The full variable domain, completed using reference TRBV2 and TRBJ2-3, is EPEVTQTPSHQVTQMGQEVILRCVPISNHLYFYWYRQILGQKVEFLVSFYNNEISEKSEIFDDQFSVERPDGSNFTLKIRSTKLEDSAMYFCASRISGRLGTDTQYFGPGTRLTVL.